This T cell receptor beta chain was captured in a study of early T cells in non-severe SARS-CoV-2 infection. At the level of the study: RNA in bulk from unsorted whole blood was sequenced, and chains were unpaired. Broader study findings: The matching step, a VDJdb search, favored anti-spike CD8 responses and missed private and CD4 specificities.

Attached unique molecular identifiers marked individual cDNA molecules. One entry per CDR3 protein results from TCRdb running MiXCR on the 5' RACE reads. The sample shows tens of thousands of distinct CDR3 sequences, 16% of them seen only once. This clonotype was counted only a few times. Its antigen is as yet unknown. The V and J ends lost 5 bases and 6 bases, in that order; junction bases with no gene match: 7. This CDR3 has 15 residues. Germline V CDR1 and CDR2: ENHRY, SYGVKD. The V call is TRBV10-3, the J call TRBJ2-2; 9 bases are a match to TRBD1. This sequence was found in an adult who was a healthcare worker with PCR-confirmed SARS-CoV-2 infection or an uninfected control (not recorded which). The material sequenced was whole blood, taken at baseline. The CDR3: CAISWDREISGELFF. The CDR3 nucleotides are TGTGCCATCAGTTGGGACAGGGAGATTTCCGGGGAGCTGTTTTTT.